The 13 T cell receptor beta chains in this list originate from one sample, sequenced in a study of T cells in Graves' hyperthyroidism and ophthalmopathy. Amplified TCR beta CDR3 regions came from RNA transcripts. An initial round of RT-PCR targeting the TCR CDR3 relied on the HTBI primer set. TCRdb re-called the multiplex PCR reads through MiXCR, storing one row per CDR3 protein. The sample contains about 720,000 distinct CDR3 sequences, 18% of which appear only once. The material sequenced was blood. These receptors were obtained from a woman between 50 and 59 years old with Graves' hyperthyroidism that later progressed to Graves' ophthalmopathy.

This clonotype was observed a handful of times. The gene calls are TRBV5-1 and TRBJ1-5, with a weak D call TRBD1 (6 bases). This CDR3 spans 15 amino acids. Germline-derived CDR1 and CDR2 are SGHRS and YFSETQ. V was shortened by 4 bases and J by 6 bases, with 17 bases between the two germline ends. The chain's CDR3 is CASSPNVGGRQPQHF. For the CDR3, the DNA is TGCGCCAGCAGCCCAAACGTGGGGGGGCGTCAGCCCCAGCATTTT.

This clonotype has at least ten counts. The rearrangement joins TRBV11-2 to TRBJ1-2; D unresolved. In germline, CDR1 is SGHAT, CDR2 FQNNGV. CDR3 size: 13 residues. With 7 bases removed from V and 4 bases from J, the gap between germline ends came to 13 bases. CDR3 DNA: TGTGCCAGCACCCTGAGTGAGGTCTATGGCTACACCTTC. As protein: CASTLSEVYGYTF.

This clonotype was seen more than once but under ten times. The chain couples TRBV3-1 to TRBJ1-2; tentatively, D is TRBD1 (6 bases). CDR1 and CDR2 (germline): LGHDT, YNNKEL (reference sequence). The CDR3 has 13 residues. V was clipped by 1 base and J by 8 bases, with 11 bases between them. As DNA, the CDR3 is TGTGCCAGCAGCCAAGTAGGGGGGTTCGGCTACACCTTC. Protein sequence: CASSQVGGFGYTF.

The CDR3 bases are TGTGCCAGCAGCCCCGCCAGCGTGGGCACCGGGGAGCTGTTTTTT. This sequence encodes CASSPASVGTGELFF. This chain joins TRBV4-2 and TRBJ2-2, with D hard to call. Germline CDR1 LGHNA, CDR2 YNFKEQ. V was trimmed by 4 bases and J by 4 bases, leaving 13 bases between them. The CDR3 covers 15 residues.

This clonotype appeared once. The chain employs TRBV19 and TRBJ1-4; D is perhaps TRBD1 (5 bases). This CDR3 region has 14 residues. The germline gives CDR1 LNHDA, CDR2 SQIVND (reference sequence). V lost 1 base and J 8 bases, leaving 11 bases between the germline ends. The CDR3 sequence is CASSIGQGGEKLFF. DNA of the CDR3: TGTGCCAGTAGTATAGGTCAGGGAGGAGAAAAACTGTTTTTT.

The chain couples TRBV5-4 to TRBJ1-1; 8 nucleotides align to TRBD1. Germline CDR1 SGHNT, CDR2 YYREEE (reference sequence). The CDR3 length is 14 residues. V lost 4 bases and J lost 5; bases outside the gene matches: 7. Here the CDR3 reads CASSMTGAGTEAFF. For the CDR3, the DNA is TGTGCCAGCAGCATGACAGGGGCTGGGACTGAAGCTTTCTTT.

This clonotype was picked up a small number of times. The CDR3 DNA reads TGTGCCAGCAGTTTGTTGCCTGGAGCGAACACCGGGGAGCTGTTTTTT. Its translation: CASSLLPGANTGELFF. The chain is built from TRBV12-3 or TRBV12-4 and TRBJ2-2; unclear D gene. V was pared by 3 bases and J by 0 bases, with 11 bases between. This CDR3 is 16 amino acids long.

At least ten counts were recorded for this clonotype. The chain uses TRBV2 and TRBJ2-3; no reliable D call. This CDR3 region has 16 residues. V shed 0 bases and J shed 2 bases, with 12 bases lying between them. The germline gives CDR1 SNHLY, CDR2 FYNNEI. CDR3 amino acids: CASSEALPSTTDTQYF. CDR3 nucleotide sequence: TGTGCCAGCAGTGAAGCGCTCCCCAGCACCACAGATACGCAGTATTTT. Full variable domain (remainder filled in from reference TRBV2 and TRBJ2-3): EPEVTQTPSHQVTQMGQEVILRCVPISNHLYFYWYRQILGQKVEFLVSFYNNEISEKSEIFDDQFSVERPDGSNFTLKIRSTKLEDSAMYFCASSEALPSTTDTQYFGPGTRLTVL.

This clonotype has a count of ten or more. This chain links TRBV20-1 with TRBJ1-2, with 11 bases identical to TRBD1. After removal of 4 bases from V and 6 bases from J, the junction contained 10 bases not matched to a gene. This CDR3 comprises 15 residues. In germline, CDR1 is DFQATT, CDR2 SNEGSKA (reference sequence). CDR3 in amino acids: CSATTKGQGADGYTF. CDR3 in DNA: TGCAGTGCTACCACTAAAGGACAGGGGGCAGATGGCTACACCTTC.

This clonotype was detected many times. This rearrangement joins TRBV5-1 to TRBJ1-1, with TRBD1 as a possible D gene (5 bases). This CDR3 contains 15 residues. Deletions cut 0 bases from V and 1 base from J, with 10 bases between. Looked up from germline, CDR1 is SGHRS and CDR2 is YFSETQ. The CDR3 protein is CASSLVATANTEAFF. CDR3 nucleotide sequence: TGCGCCAGCAGCTTGGTGGCGACAGCGAACACTGAAGCTTTCTTT.

V usage is TRBV7-3 and J usage is TRBJ2-1, with 9 bases identical to TRBD1. Germline CDR1 reads SGHTA; CDR2 reads FQGTGA. The V gene end was trimmed by 7 bases and the J gene end by 4 bases; junction bases not matched to a gene: 5. There are 14 residues in the CDR3. The CDR3 DNA sequence: TGTGCCAGCAAGGAGGGGACAGGGTACAATGAGCAGTTCTTC. This gives the protein CASKEGTGYNEQFF.

This clonotype came up once. The germline gene is not matched at one end of the junction; a read error may be the cause. This chain connects TRBV20-1 to TRBJ2-2; D is perhaps TRBD2 (5 bases). CDR1 and CDR2 from the germline V gene are DFQATT and SNEGSKA (reference sequence). This CDR3 is 13 amino acids long. The CDR3 DNA is TGCAGTCCCTCCTCATTGAACACCGGGGAGCCGTTTTTT. Translated: CSPSSLNTGEPFF.

This chain uses TRBV10-3 with TRBJ2-5, with a tentative D call TRBD2 (5 bases). CDR3 size: 13 residues. Germline V gene lookup returns CDR1 ENHRY and CDR2 SYGVKD. Trimming took 1 base from V and 3 from J, leaving 6 bases between them. The CDR3 spells CAISEYGKETQYF. The CDR3 coding sequence is TGTGCCATCAGTGAGTACGGGAAAGAGACCCAGTACTTC.